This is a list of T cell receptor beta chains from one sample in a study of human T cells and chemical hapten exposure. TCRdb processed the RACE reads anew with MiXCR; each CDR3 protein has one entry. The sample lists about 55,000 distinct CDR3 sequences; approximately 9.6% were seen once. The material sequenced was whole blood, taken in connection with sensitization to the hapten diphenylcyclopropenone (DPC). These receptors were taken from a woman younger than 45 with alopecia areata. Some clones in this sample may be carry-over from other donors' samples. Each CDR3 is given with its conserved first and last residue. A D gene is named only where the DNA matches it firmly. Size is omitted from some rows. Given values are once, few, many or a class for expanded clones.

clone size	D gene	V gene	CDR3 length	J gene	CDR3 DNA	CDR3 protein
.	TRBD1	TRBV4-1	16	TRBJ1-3	TGCGCCAGCAGCCCCGGACAGGGAAAACCTGGAAACACCATATATTTT	CASSPGQGKPGNTIYF
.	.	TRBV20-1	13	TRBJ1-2	TGCAGTGCGCGACGACAGGAAAACTATGGCTACACCTTC	CSARRQENYGYTF
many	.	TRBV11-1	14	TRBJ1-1	TGTGCCAGCAGCTTAGGTTCCGTGAACACTGAAGCTTTCTTT	CASSLGSVNTEAFF
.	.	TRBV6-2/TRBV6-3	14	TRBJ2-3	TGTGCCAGCAGTTTGCCCCCCTCCACAGATACGCAGTATTTT	CASSLPPSTDTQYF
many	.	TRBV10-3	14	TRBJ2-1	TGTGCCATCAGTGGTAGTGGGGGAGACAATGAGCAGTTCTTC	CAISGSGGDNEQFF
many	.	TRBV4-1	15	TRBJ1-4	TGCGCCAGCAGCCCCGAGGGACCGCCTAATGAAAAACTGTTTTTT	CASSPEGPPNEKLFF
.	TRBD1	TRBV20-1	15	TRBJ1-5	TGCAGTGCATACTCACAGGGGAATAGCAATCAGCCCCAGCATTTT	CSAYSQGNSNQPQHF
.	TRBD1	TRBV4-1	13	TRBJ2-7	TGCGCCAGCAGCCAGGGACAGGGCCACGAGCAGTACTTC	CASSQGQGHEQYF
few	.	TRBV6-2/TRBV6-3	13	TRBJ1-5	TGTGCCAGCAGCCGAGAGCCAATCAAGCCCCAGCATTTT	CASSREPIKPQHF
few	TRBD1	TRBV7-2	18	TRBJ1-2	TGTGCCAGCAGCTCCCTCAACCAAGGACAGGGGGCGAACTATGGCTACACCTTC	CASSSLNQGQGANYGYTF
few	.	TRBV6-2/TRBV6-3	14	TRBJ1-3	TGTGCCAGCAGCTTTCAGGGAGCTGGAAACACCATATATTTT	CASSFQGAGNTIYF
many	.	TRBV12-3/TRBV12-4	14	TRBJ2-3	TGTGCCAGCAGCCCGGGACACTCCACAGATACGCAGTATTTT	CASSPGHSTDTQYF
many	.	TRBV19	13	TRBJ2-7	TGTGCCAGTAGCGGAAACGGTGGCTACGAGCAGTACTTC	CASSGNGGYEQYF
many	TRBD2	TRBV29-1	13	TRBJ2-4	TGCAGCGTAGAAGACACGGGAGGGAACATTCAGTACTTC	CSVEDTGGNIQYF
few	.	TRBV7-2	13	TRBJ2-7	TGTGCCAGCAGCTCATGGGGGAGCTACGAGCAGTACTTC	CASSSWGSYEQYF
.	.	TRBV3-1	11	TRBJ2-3	TGTGCCAGCAGCCAAGGGGAGCCGCAGTATTTT	CASSQGEPQYF
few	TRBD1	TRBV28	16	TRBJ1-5	TGTGCCAGCAGTCCAGAGGACAGGGGAGCCAATCAGCCCCAGCATTTT	CASSPEDRGANQPQHF
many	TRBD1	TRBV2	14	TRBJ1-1	TGTGCCAGCAGGGGGACAGGAGCGTACACTGAAGCTTTCTTT	CASRGTGAYTEAFF
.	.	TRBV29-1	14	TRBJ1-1	TGCAGCGTTGAAACGCTCACCCCGGACACTGAAGCTTTCTTT	CSVETLTPDTEAFF
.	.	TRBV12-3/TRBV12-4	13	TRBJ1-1	TGTGCCAGCAGTATCGGGGGTGTCACTGAAGCTTTCTTT	CASSIGGVTEAFF
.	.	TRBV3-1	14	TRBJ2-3	TGTGCCAGCAGCCGGATACGGGCCGCAGATACGCAGTATTTT	CASSRIRAADTQYF
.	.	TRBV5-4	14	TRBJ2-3	TGTGCCAGCACGTCGCGGGGAGGCACAGATACGCAGTATTTT	CASTSRGGTDTQYF
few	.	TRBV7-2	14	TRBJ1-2	TGTGCCAGCAGCCCCCCTGGGCAGTTCTATGGCTACACCTTC	CASSPPGQFYGYTF
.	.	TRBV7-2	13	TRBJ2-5	TGTGCCAGCAGCTTACGGAGCAAAGAGACCCAGTACTTC	CASSLRSKETQYF
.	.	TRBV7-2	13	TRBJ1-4	TGTGCCAGCAGCCAAGACATTAATGAAAAACTGTTTTTT	CASSQDINEKLFF
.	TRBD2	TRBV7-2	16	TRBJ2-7	TGTGCCAGCAGCCCGATAACTAGCGGGGGCACCTACGAGCAGTACTTC	CASSPITSGGTYEQYF
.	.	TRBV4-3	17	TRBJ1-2	TGCGCCAGCAGCCAAGATTTTTCCGAGGGGGGAGTATATGGCTACACCTTC	CASSQDFSEGGVYGYTF
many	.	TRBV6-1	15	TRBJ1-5	TGTGCCAGCAGTTTTACGCAGGGAGTAGAACAGCCCCAGCATTTT	CASSFTQGVEQPQHF
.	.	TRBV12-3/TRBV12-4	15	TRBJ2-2	TGTGCCAGCAGTTTGAGGCGCGGAAACACCGGGGAGCTGTTTTTT	CASSLRRGNTGELFF
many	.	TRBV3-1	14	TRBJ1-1	TGTGCCAGCAGCCAAGATAGGGGAAAGCAGAGGGCTTTCTTT	CASSQDRGKQRAFF
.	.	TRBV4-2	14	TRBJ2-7	TGTGCCAGCAGCCAAGTAAGTCTCACAGGCGAGCAGTACTTC	CASSQVSLTGEQYF
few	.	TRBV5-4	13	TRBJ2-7	TGTGCCAGCAGCGTCTGGGGGGCGTACGAGCAGTACTTC	CASSVWGAYEQYF
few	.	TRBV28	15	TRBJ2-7	TGTGCCAGCAGGGTGGGGGTGACAGCTGCCTACGAGCAGTACTTC	CASRVGVTAAYEQYF
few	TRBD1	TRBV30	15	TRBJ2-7	TGTGCCTGGGGCAGCGGGCAGGGGGCATCCTACGAGCAGTACTTC	CAWGSGQGASYEQYF
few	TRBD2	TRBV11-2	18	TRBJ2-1	TGTGCCAGCAGCTTATTGCCAAAGGGACTACCGTCTCGGAATGAGCAGTTCTTC	CASSLLPKGLPSRNEQFF
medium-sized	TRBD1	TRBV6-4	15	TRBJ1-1	TGTGCCAGCAGTGAATTTGGGACAGGGTACACTGAAGCTTTCTTT	CASSEFGTGYTEAFF